The clone carrying this T cell receptor beta chain was seen just once. The antigen remains unidentified. The source of the sample is a study of T cell responses to AZD1222 COVID-19 vaccine. Regarding the study as a whole: Females made up more of the donors, who were largely white British, and clonal diversity may have come out too low. Two AZD1222 administrations were followed by greater Spike-specific TCR breadth and depth.

Trimming left V 10 bases short and J 8 bases short, with 17 bases between. Germline CDR1 is MNHEY and CDR2 is SVGAGI. The CDR3 covers 12 residues. The method was immunoSEQ multiplex PCR; TCRdb's version includes in-frame clones alone and lacks a portion of them. The data hold roughly 75,000 clones, with 84% observed a single time. The V and J genes are TRBV6-5 and TRBJ1-2, with no clear D. The TCR comes from an adult in good health. The sequences come from peripheral blood, collected on day 0 of AZD1222 vaccination. The CDR3 reads CATQKAAEGYTF. The DNA for the CDR3 is TGTGCCACCCAAAAGGCAGCGGAGGGCTACACCTTC.